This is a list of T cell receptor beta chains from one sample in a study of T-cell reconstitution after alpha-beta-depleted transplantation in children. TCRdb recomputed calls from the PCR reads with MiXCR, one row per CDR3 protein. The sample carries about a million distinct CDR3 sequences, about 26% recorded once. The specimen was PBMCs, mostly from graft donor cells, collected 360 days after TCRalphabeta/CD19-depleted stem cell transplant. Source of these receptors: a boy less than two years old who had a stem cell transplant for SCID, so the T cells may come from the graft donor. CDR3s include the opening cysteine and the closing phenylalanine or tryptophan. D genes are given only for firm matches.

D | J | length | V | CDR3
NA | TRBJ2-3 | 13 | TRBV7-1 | CASSHRRGDTQYF
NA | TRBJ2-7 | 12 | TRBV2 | CASSSTLSEQYF
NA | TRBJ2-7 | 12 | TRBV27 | CASNLPGREQYF
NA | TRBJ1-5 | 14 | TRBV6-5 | CASSYRGGNQPQHF
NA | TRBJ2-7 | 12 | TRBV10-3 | CAITTLGHEQYF
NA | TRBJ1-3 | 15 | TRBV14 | CASEVGSSSGNTIYF
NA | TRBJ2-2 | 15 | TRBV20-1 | CSARVVGAGTGELFF
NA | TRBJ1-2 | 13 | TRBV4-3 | CASSQDSSWGYTF
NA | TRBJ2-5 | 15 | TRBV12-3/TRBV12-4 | CASSSLNTGRETQYF
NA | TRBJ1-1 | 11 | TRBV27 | CASYRDTEAFF
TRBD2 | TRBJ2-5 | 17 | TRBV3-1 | CASSQDLGGGPGMTQYF
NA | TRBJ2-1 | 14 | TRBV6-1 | CASRPSPPTGEQFF
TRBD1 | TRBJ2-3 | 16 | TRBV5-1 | CASSVGDRLSTDTQYF
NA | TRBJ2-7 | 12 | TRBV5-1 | CASTGPSYEQYF
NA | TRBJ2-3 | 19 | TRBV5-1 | CASSPGQRFPITREDTQYF
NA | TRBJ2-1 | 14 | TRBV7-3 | CASSRRLPAGEQFF
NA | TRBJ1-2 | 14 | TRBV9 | CASSPRVGFYGYTF
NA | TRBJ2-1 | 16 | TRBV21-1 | CASSTKTGLRWDEQFF
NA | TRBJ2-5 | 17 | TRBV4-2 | CASSQEEGPGYQETQYF
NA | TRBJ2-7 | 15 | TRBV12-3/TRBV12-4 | CASSLLGQASYEQYF
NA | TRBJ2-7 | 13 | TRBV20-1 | CSVKKGGSYEQYF
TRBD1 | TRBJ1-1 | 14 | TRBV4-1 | CASSHLRTGAEAFF
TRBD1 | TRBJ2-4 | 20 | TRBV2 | CASSIQALRGTGLAKNIQYF
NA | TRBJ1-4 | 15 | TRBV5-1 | CASKEGAVRGEKLFF
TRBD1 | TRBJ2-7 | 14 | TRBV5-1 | CASSRTGFLYEQYF
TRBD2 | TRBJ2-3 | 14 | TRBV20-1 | CSAFGLADTDTQYF
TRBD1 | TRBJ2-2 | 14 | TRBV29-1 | CSVSRGSFYGELFF
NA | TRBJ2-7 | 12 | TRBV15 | CATSRVQGEQYF
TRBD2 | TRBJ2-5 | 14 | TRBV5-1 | CASSLRGLEETQYF
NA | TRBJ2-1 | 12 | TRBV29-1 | CSARTVSNEQFF
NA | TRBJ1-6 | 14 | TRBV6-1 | CASSGGLNNSPLHF
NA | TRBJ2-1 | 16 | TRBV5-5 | CASSLGDWGNYNEQFF
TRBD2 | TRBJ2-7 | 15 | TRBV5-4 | CASSHSGAIPYEQYF
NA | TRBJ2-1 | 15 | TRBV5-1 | CASSLDLRMGNEQFF
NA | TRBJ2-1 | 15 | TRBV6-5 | CASFARVTRYNEQFF
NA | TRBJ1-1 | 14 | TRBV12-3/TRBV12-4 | CASSFRSLNTEAFF
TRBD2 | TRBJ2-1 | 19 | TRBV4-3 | CASSQDPPTLSGGFREQFF
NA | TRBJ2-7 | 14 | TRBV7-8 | CASSLQAGYYEQYF
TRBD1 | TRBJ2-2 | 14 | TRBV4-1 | CASRGDRKSGELFF
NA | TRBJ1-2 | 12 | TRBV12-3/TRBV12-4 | CASSLVGDGYTF
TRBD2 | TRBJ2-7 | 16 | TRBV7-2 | CASSLGIAGGFYEQYF
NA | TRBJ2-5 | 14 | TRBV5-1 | CASSLAGQGETQYF
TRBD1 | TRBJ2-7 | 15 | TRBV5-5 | CASSSRDRHPYEQYF
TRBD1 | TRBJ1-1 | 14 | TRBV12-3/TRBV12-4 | CASSLEQGGTEAFF
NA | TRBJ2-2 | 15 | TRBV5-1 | CASSLVLSNTGELFF
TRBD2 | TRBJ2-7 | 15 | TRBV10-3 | CAISESGLEFYEQYF
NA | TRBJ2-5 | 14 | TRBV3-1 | CASSPRLERGTQYF
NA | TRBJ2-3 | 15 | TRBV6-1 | CASSEEIPSTDTQYF